The sequence of this T cell receptor (beta chain) was determined in a study of blood T cell repertoires in COVID-19 (TCRdb year 2020). Regarding the research as a whole: Samples covering the acute and convalescent phases of COVID-19 were provided by collaborators in the United States, Italy and Spain. The material from the prospective study consisted of cDNA or gDNA derived from T cells, B-cell-depleted T cells, or PBMCs. Subjects who had been exposed to COVID-19, were actively infected with it, or had recovered from it provided the deeply sampled blood TCRbeta repertoires that made up the dataset. The repertoires were released in a freely available public database meant as a resource for research on the immune response to SARS-CoV-2. The samples were drawn from two sources: the first 160 participants of the ongoing ImmuneRACE study, and 1,200 or so subjects contributed by 6 global collaborators. Sample metadata almost always included a de-identified subject ID, COVID-19 status, age in years and sex. Where available, HLA class I and class II types were obtained from metadata supplied by the sample provider rather than from assay-based typing.

Here is what the overall study found, with its caveats: The amount of clinical and demographic metadata varied by source and participant and was provided uncurated.

TCRbeta CDR3 regions were amplified from genomic DNA using the immunoSEQ Assay, a bias-controlled multiplex PCR. The original pipeline was this. Within the assay, amplification of reference gene primers was used to estimate how many nucleated cells each sample contained. To quantify the absolute abundance of each unique TCRbeta CDR3 rearrangement, sequence reads were collapsed and filtered. Productive Simpson clonality was computed per sample as the square root of Simpson's diversity index over productive rearrangements. TCRdb obtained this table from immuneACCESS and retained in-frame rearrangements with V and J assigned. These tables miss some clones; where compared with another copy, unresolved V genes account for less than half of the shortfall, and the remainder is unexplained. D and trimming were read from the DNA, whereas the V and J calls and clone size are those reported in that table. The sample has about 60,000 clones on record, roughly 90% of them singletons. Together, the top ten hold over 9% of the sample.

Whole blood was collected in K2EDTA tubes by collaborating institutions according to the institutions' own protocols. Collaborator samples were shipped for TCRbeta analysis as frozen whole blood, isolated PBMCs, or DNA extracted from either sample type. Comments on this clone: Its antigen target is currently unknown. No clone much larger than this one lies a single base away; base qualities are absent.

From the cysteine up to the phenylalanine, the CDR3 has a length of 15 residues. The DNA shown is the 45-base CDR3, in frame from base 1. The CDR1 and CDR2 encoded by the germline V gene are SGHTA and FQGNSA. Germline trimming: 5 bases from V, 8 bases from J; junction bases outside gene matches: 8. The rearranged chain carries TRBV7-2 and TRBJ2-1; 11 central bases correspond to TRBD1. The clonotype originates from a human donor with acute or convalescent COVID-19. The donor label of this sample is uncertain. The sequenced material came from peripheral blood. The CDR3 region: CASSTRDRGIDEQFF. The DNA sequence follows: TGTGCCAGCAGCACAAGGGACAGGGGGATAGATGAGCAGTTCTTC.